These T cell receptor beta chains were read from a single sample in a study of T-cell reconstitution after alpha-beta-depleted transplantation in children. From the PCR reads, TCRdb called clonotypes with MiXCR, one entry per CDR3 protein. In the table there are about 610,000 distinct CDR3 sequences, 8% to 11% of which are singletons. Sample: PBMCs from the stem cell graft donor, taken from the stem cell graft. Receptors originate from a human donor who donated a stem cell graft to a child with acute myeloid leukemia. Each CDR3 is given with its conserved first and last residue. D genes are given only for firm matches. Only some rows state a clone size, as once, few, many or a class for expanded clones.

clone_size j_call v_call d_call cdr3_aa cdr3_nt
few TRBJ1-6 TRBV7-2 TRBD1 CASSSSQGAGSPLHF TGTGCCAGCAGCTCGTCGCAGGGGGCGGGATCACCCCTCCACTTT
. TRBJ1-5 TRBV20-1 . CSTQGRLGQPQHF TGCAGTACCCAGGGACGTTTGGGTCAGCCCCAGCATTTT
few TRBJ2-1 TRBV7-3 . CASSGLVHEQFF TGTGCCAGCAGTGGGCTAGTCCATGAGCAGTTCTTC
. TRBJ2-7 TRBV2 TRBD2 CASSAGGMYEQYF TGTGCCAGCAGTGCGGGAGGGATGTACGAGCAGTACTTC
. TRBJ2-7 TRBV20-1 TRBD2 CSARRGLAEYEQYF TGCAGTGCTCGCAGGGGACTAGCCGAATACGAGCAGTACTTC
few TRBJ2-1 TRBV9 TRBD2 CASSVGGGRSHNEQFF TGTGCCAGCAGCGTAGGTGGCGGGAGGTCCCACAATGAGCAGTTCTTC
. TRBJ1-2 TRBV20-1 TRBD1 CSARTPGQGWYGYTF TGCAGTGCTAGGACCCCAGGACAGGGTTGGTATGGCTACACCTTC
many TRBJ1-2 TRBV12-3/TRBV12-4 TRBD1 CASSFSTGDGYTF TGTGCCAGCAGTTTCTCGACAGGGGATGGCTACACCTTC
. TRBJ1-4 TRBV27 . CAANRQEKLFF TGTGCCGCCAATAGACAGGAAAAACTGTTTTTT
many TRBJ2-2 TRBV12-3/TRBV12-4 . CASSLRGSLNTGELFF TGTGCCAGCAGTTTAAGGGGTTCGCTGAACACCGGGGAGCTGTTTTTT
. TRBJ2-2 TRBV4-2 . CASSPPLDSGELFF TGTGCCAGCAGCCCTCCACTGGACTCCGGGGAGCTGTTTTTT
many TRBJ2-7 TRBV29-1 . CSAVAGATEQYF TGCAGCGCTGTGGCTGGGGCTACCGAGCAGTACTTC
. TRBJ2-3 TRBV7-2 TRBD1 CASSLGTGVTDTQYF TGTGCCAGCAGCTTAGGTACAGGGGTGACAGATACGCAGTATTTT
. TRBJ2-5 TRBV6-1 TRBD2 CASSETSGRGGETQYF TGTGCCAGCAGTGAGACTAGCGGGAGGGGGGGAGAGACCCAGTACTTC
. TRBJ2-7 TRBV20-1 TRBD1 CSARALDRVYEQYF TGCAGTGCTAGAGCACTGGACAGGGTTTACGAGCAGTACTTC
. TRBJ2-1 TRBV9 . CASSVRLGHNEQFF TGTGCCAGCAGCGTACGTCTGGGGCACAATGAGCAGTTCTTC
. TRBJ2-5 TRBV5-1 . CAQETQYF TGCGCTCAAGAGACCCAGTACTTC
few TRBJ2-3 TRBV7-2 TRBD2 CASGRSGSPSTDTQYF TGTGCCAGCGGAAGGAGCGGGAGCCCTAGCACAGATACGCAGTATTTT
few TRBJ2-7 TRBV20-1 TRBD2 CSAHRREAIYEQYF TGCAGTGCCCACCGGCGGGAGGCCATCTACGAGCAGTACTTC
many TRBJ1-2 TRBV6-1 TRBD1 CASSGSGGGYTF TGTGCCAGCAGTGGTTCAGGGGGTGGCTACACCTTC
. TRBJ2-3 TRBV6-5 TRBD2 CASSYAGTSGTPSTDTQYF TGTGCCAGCAGTTACGCCGGGACTAGCGGGACACCGTCCACAGATACGCAGTATTTT
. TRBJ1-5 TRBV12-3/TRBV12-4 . CASSLEAVQPQHF TGTGCCAGCAGCCTGGAGGCAGTACAGCCCCAGCATTTT
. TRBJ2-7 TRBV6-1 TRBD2 CASSEGTSGSSYEQYF TGTGCCAGCAGTGAGGGGACTAGCGGATCATCCTACGAGCAGTACTTC